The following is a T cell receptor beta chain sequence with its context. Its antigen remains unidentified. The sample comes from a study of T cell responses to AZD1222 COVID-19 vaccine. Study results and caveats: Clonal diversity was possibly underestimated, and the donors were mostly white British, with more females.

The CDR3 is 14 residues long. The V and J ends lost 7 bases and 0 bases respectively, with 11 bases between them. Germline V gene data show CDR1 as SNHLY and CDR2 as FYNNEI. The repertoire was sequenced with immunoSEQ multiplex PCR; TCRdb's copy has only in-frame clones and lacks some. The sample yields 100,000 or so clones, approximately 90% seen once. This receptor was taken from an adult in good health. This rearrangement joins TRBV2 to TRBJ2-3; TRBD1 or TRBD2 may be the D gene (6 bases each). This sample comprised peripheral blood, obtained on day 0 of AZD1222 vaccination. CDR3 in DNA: TGTGCCAGCAAAAAGGGGGGCAGCACAGATACGCAGTATTTT. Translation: CASKKGGSTDTQYF.